The T cell receptor beta chain described here comes from a study of cytomegalovirus exposure and HLA in healthy donors. General study findings and limits: Another analysis was done later, and it associated approximately 15,000 TCR beta sequences with HLA alleles at 0.05 false discovery rate. Immune exposure information available was restricted to CMV serostatus. TRBV6-2, TRBV6-3 and some other V segments were unresolvable in 87-base-pair reads.

The PCR employed 60 Vbeta primers together with 13 Jbeta primers. Some clones are missing from TCRdb's copy, which holds only in-frame ones; the method was immunoSEQ multiplex PCR. Of 150,000 to 200,000 clones listed, around 70% were seen once; the top ten hold approximately 4.4%. Remarks on this clone: As yet, its antigen is unknown.

The CDR3 runs 15 residues. Germline values: CDR1 MGHRA, CDR2 YSYEKL. J was trimmed by 5 bases and V by 2 bases; bases with no gene match: 4. The source material was PBMCs. The chain carries TRBV4-1 and TRBJ2-1, with 9 nucleotides matching TRBD1. The TCR sequence derives from a man younger than 30 in good health and CMV-seropositive. The CDR3 nucleotides read TGCGCCAGCAGCCAAAAACAGGGGGCGGACAATGAGCAGTTCTTC. Translating it yields CASSQKQGADNEQFF.